Below are 19 T cell receptor beta chains sequenced from a single sample in a study of response to subunit inactivated influenza vaccine. Via MiXCR, TCRdb re-called the RT-PCR reads, giving one row per CDR3 protein. The sample records about 700,000 distinct CDR3 sequences, around a sixth being singletons. Specimen: PBMCs from blood, collected 11 to 12 days after vaccination. Receptors were obtained from a man in his forties or fifties who received an inactivated influenza vaccine.

V gene TRBV7-2 combines with J gene TRBJ2-7; D may match TRBD1 or TRBD2 (5 bases each). The length of the CDR3 is 16 residues. Trimming stripped 2 bases from V and 0 bases from J, with 14 bases between. Germline loops: CDR1 SGHTA, CDR2 FQGNSA. CDR3 loop: CASSLFGGTSSYEQYF. CDR3 DNA sequence: TGTGCCAGCAGCTTATTTGGGGGTACGAGCTCCTACGAGCAGTACTTC.

This clonotype came up a few times. The chain has TRBV7-2 and TRBJ1-2; 7 nucleotides agree with TRBD1. The V gene end was trimmed by 5 bases and the J gene end by 8 bases; junction bases not matched to a gene: 8. The CDR3 is made up of 13 amino acids. Per the germline V gene, CDR1 is SGHTA and CDR2 is FQGNSA. The DNA of the CDR3 is TGTGCCAGCAGCGAGACAGGGACTCGGGGCTACACCTTC. Translation gives CASSETGTRGYTF.

In its sample, this clonotype was seen a few times. The chain is built from TRBV5-1 and TRBJ2-2; 11 bases align to TRBD2. The CDR3 has 17 amino acids. Germline CDR1 and CDR2: SGHRS and YFSETQ. The V and J ends lost 2 bases and 5 bases, in that order; junction bases with no gene match: 8. CDR3 sequence: CASSFGLLAGETGELFF. The CDR3 DNA follows: TGCGCCAGCAGCTTCGGGCTACTAGCGGGAGAGACCGGGGAGCTGTTTTTT.

This clonotype was observed a handful of times. The chain couples TRBV10-3 to TRBJ1-6; the D gene is possibly TRBD1 (5 bases). The CDR3 covers 14 residues. The V end lost 5 bases, the J end lost 7 bases, and 12 bases lay between the germline ends. Germline V gene sequence: CDR1 ENHRY, CDR2 SYGVKD. In nucleotides, the CDR3 is TGTGCCATCAGTCTCGGGACGGTGAATTCACCCCTCCACTTT. It codes for CAISLGTVNSPLHF.

This clonotype was picked up many times. J is TRBJ2-2 and V is TRBV27; TRBD1 aligns across 8 bases. CDR3 length: 15 residues. Per the germline V gene, CDR1 is MNHEY and CDR2 is SMNVEV (reference sequence). V shed 4 bases and J 5 bases; nucleotides not matched to a gene: 6. CDR3 bases: TGTGCCAGCAGTTCCGGACAGGGAATGACCGGGGAGCTGTTTTTT. This gives the protein CASSSGQGMTGELFF.

This clonotype was seen only a few times. V usage is TRBV7-9 and J usage is TRBJ2-7; TRBD1 aligns across 9 bases. Germline V gene data show CDR1 as SEHNR and CDR2 as FQNEAQ (reference sequence). The CDR3 sequence is 15 residues long. The ends lost 5 bases at V and 1 base at J; junction bases unmatched: 6. CDR3 in amino acids: CASSRGQGQSYEQYF. For the CDR3, the DNA is TGTGCCAGCAGCCGGGGACAGGGTCAGTCCTACGAGCAGTACTTC.

This clonotype turned up a few times. The chain has TRBV28 and TRBJ2-7; D call uncertain. Germline V gene data show CDR1 as MDHEN and CDR2 as SYDVKM. This CDR3 contains 14 residues. V lost 6 bases and J 2 bases, leaving 14 bases between the germline ends. The DNA for the CDR3 is TGTGCCAGCAGCCGGGCGCGGTTTACCTACGAGCAGTACTTC. Protein product: CASSRARFTYEQYF.

V usage is TRBV28 and J usage is TRBJ2-3; D gene uncertain. The V end was cut by 11 bases, the J end by 0 bases, with 12 bases between. Germline values: CDR1 MDHEN, CDR2 SYDVKM. The length of the CDR3 is 13 residues. In DNA form, the CDR3 reads TGTGCCGTTAGGGCGGCTAGCACAGATACGCAGTATTTT. Translated: CAVRAASTDTQYF.

This chain links TRBV7-6 with TRBJ2-1, with D perhaps given as TRBD1 or TRBD2 (5 bases each). The V gene's germline CDR1 is SGHVS and CDR2 FNYEAQ. V lost 0 bases to trimming and J lost 3 bases, with 12 bases between them. This CDR3 has 16 residues. For the CDR3, the DNA is TGTGCCAGCAGCTTAGCAGGGAGAGGGGTCTACAATGAGCAGTTCTTC. The encoded protein is CASSLAGRGVYNEQFF.

This clonotype was observed a few times. Being one base from a much bigger clone, this may be a read error. The chain links TRBV5-8 to TRBJ2-7; D unresolved. The ends were cut back, 4 bases at V and 0 bases at J, with 8 bases in the middle. Germline lookup yields CDR1 SGHTS and CDR2 YDEGEE. This CDR3 has 13 residues. Here the CDR3 reads CASSLRFSYEQYF. In DNA form, the CDR3 reads TGTGCCAGCAGCCTCAGATTCTCCTACGAGCAGTACTTC.

The genes are TRBV6-2 or TRBV6-3 and TRBJ2-1, with D hard to call. Per germline, CDR1 MNHEY and CDR2 SVGEGT. The CDR3 totals 13 residues. Trimming pared 5 bases from V and 0 bases from J, leaving 5 bases between. The CDR3 reads CASSRYSYNEQFF. The CDR3 nucleotides are TGTGCCAGCAGTCGGTACTCCTACAATGAGCAGTTCTTC.

This clonotype was picked up one time. The chain couples TRBV5-4 to TRBJ2-3, with TRBD1 matching over 7 bases. Trimming took 3 bases from V and 4 from J; bases not matched to a gene: 11. CDR3 length equals 16 residues. CDR1 is SGHNT and CDR2 is YYREEE in the germline V gene (reference sequence). The CDR3, as DNA: TGTGCCAGCAGCTCCAACAGGGGTTCAGGAGCAGATACGCAGTATTTT. Its protein product is CASSSNRGSGADTQYF.

This clonotype was detected a few times. This chain links TRBV6-5 with TRBJ1-5; a weak D match, TRBD1 (5 bases). The germline V gene has CDR1 MNHEY and CDR2 SVGAGI. The V end was cut by 6 bases, the J end by 3 bases, with 12 bases between. The CDR3 consists of 14 residues. In DNA form, the CDR3 reads TGTGCCAGCAGCTTACGGGGGGTCAATCAGCCCCAGCATTTT. It encodes CASSLRGVNQPQHF.

In this sample, this clonotype turned up a few times. V is TRBV24-1 and J is TRBJ2-5, with 11 bases identical to TRBD2. CDR3 size: 14 residues. Germline values: CDR1 KGHDR, CDR2 SFDVKD. The V and J ends lost 5 bases and 5 bases, in that order; junction bases with no gene match: 3. CDR3 sequence reads: CATSVTSGSETQYF. The CDR3 DNA follows: TGTGCCACCAGTGTCACTAGCGGGAGTGAGACCCAGTACTTC.

This clonotype has a count of ten or more. The gene calls are TRBV5-1 and TRBJ2-7; 8 nucleotides agree with TRBD2. The CDR3 consists of 17 residues. V was pared by 2 bases and J by 6 bases, with 16 bases of the junction left unmatched. Germline lookup yields CDR1 SGHRS and CDR2 YFSETQ. The DNA for the CDR3 is TGCGCCAGCAGCTTCCTTACCCCGGGACTAGTTATTTCCGAGCAGTACTTC. Translated, it gives CASSFLTPGLVISEQYF.

This clonotype was observed at least ten times. The chain carries TRBV12-3 or TRBV12-4 and TRBJ2-1, with 12 bases aligning to TRBD2. The CDR3 loop spans 14 amino acids. Germline trimming cut 5 bases from V and 7 bases from J; bases unmatched to any gene: 3. DNA for the CDR3: TGTGCCAGCAGTCTCGGACTAGCGGGGAATGAGCAGTTCTTC. Translating it yields CASSLGLAGNEQFF.

This sequence joins TRBV18 and TRBJ2-3; 8 bases map to TRBD2. This CDR3 comprises 16 residues. Germline CDR1 reads KGHSH; CDR2 reads LQKENI. Trimming at V came to 3 bases and at J to 3 bases, leaving 8 bases not matched to a gene. In nucleotides, the CDR3 is TGTGCCAGCTCACCCATTTTGTCTAGCGGGACAGATACGCAGTATTTT. Amino acids: CASSPILSSGTDTQYF.

The V and J genes are TRBV3-1 and TRBJ2-1; the match to TRBD1 covers 7 bases. Germline CDR1 LGHDT, CDR2 YNNKEL (reference sequence). Trimming removed 6 bases from V and 0 bases from J; junction bases left unmatched: 8. The length of the CDR3 is 16 residues. CDR3 loop: CASRKAQGLSYNEQFF. Here the CDR3 DNA reads TGTGCCAGCAGGAAAGCACAGGGGCTCTCCTACAATGAGCAGTTCTTC.

This clonotype was seen a handful of times. CDR3 loop: CASSTVGSEQFF. Here the CDR3 DNA reads TGTGCCAGCAGTACCGTGGGAAGTGAGCAGTTCTTC. The gene calls are TRBV6-2 or TRBV6-3 and TRBJ2-1; D unclear. The CDR3 totals 12 residues. CDR1 is MNHEY, CDR2 SVGEGT, per germline. V was shortened by 5 bases and J by 9 bases, with 11 bases between the two germline ends.